One sample yielded the 32 T cell receptor beta chains listed below, sequenced in a study of blood T cell repertoires in COVID-19 (dated by TCRdb to about 2020). The library was built by means of the immunoSEQ multiplex PCR assay. TCRdb's version of the immuneACCESS table is confined to in-frame rearrangements and falls short of the full clone set. An unresolved V gene accounts for under half of the shortfall where checked; the remainder is of unknown origin. The sample contains approximately 53,000 clones, more than 70% of them found a single time. The top ten hold 2.2% of the sample. Source material: peripheral blood. These receptor sequences come from a human donor in a cohort sampled during active COVID-19.

This chain joins TRBV24-1 and TRBJ1-5; D is uncertain. Trimming removed 4 bases from V and 5 bases from J, with 14 bases in between. Looked up from germline, CDR1 is KGHDR and CDR2 is SFDVKD. This CDR3 is 15 amino acids long. Written as DNA, the CDR3 is TGTGCCACCAGTGACCCCCGGAGCGGCGATCAGCCCCAGCATTTT. Its translation is CATSDPRSGDQPQHF.

The chain links TRBV7-2 to TRBJ1-3, with 10 nucleotides matching TRBD1. The CDR3 is 15 amino acids. Germline CDR1 is SGHTA and CDR2 is FQGNSA. The trim removed 5 bases at V and 2 bases at J, leaving 3 bases unmatched. CDR3 in DNA: TGTGCCAGCAGCCATGACAGGGGGCCTGGAAACACCATATATTTT. It yields the protein CASSHDRGPGNTIYF.

The chain has TRBV7-2 and TRBJ1-1; D is unresolved. This CDR3 region has 12 residues. Trimming pared 1 base from V and 10 bases from J, leaving 10 bases between. CDR1 SGHTA and CDR2 FQGNSA come from the germline V gene. CDR3 nucleotide sequence: TGTGCCAGCAGCTTAGACAGTATGGGAGCTTTCTTT. This sequence encodes CASSLDSMGAFF.

This sequence joins TRBV11-2 and TRBJ2-3; D perhaps matches TRBD2 (5 bases). Germline loops: CDR1 SGHAT, CDR2 FQNNGV. V was clipped by 6 bases and J by 6 bases, with 10 bases between them. The CDR3 is made up of 12 amino acids. CDR3 residues: CASSGPGDTQYF. The CDR3 DNA follows: TGTGCCAGCAGTGGTCCGGGGGATACGCAGTATTTT.

The chain uses TRBV28 and TRBJ1-2; D gene unclear. In germline, CDR1 is MDHEN, CDR2 SYDVKM. The CDR3 loop spans 13 amino acids. Between the trimmed V and J ends, which lost 8 bases and 4 bases, there was a span of 14 bases. This CDR3 reads CASRVPNGYGYTF. In nucleotides, the CDR3 is TGTGCCAGCCGGGTACCGAACGGCTATGGCTACACCTTC.

The chain has TRBV6-1 and TRBJ2-1; D is perhaps TRBD1 (5 bases). With 2 bases removed from V and 2 bases from J, the gap between germline ends came to 16 bases. Germline V gene data show CDR1 as MNHNS and CDR2 as SASEGT. The CDR3 length is 17 residues. The CDR3 nucleotides read TGTGCCAGCAGTGAATGGGCCCAGGGTGCTACCTACAATGAGCAGTTCTTC. Translating it yields CASSEWAQGATYNEQFF.

This clone was seen once. This chain connects TRBV19 to TRBJ1-2; D perhaps matches TRBD1 (6 bases). CDR3 length: 15 amino acids. V was cut by 3 bases and J by 4 bases, with 15 bases left in between. CDR1 is LNHDA, CDR2 SQIVND, per germline (reference sequence). This chain's CDR3 is CASSMRNDRPYGYTF. In nucleotides, the CDR3 is TGTGCCAGTAGTATGAGGAACGACAGGCCCTATGGCTACACCTTC.

This clone was found once. CDR3 coding DNA: TGTGCCAGCAGTTTATTAGCGGGTTTCAACACTGAAGCTTTCTTT. Protein: CASSLLAGFNTEAFF. V and J are TRBV28 and TRBJ1-1; no clear D. V was clipped by 1 base and J by 2 bases, with 11 bases between them. The CDR3 consists of 15 residues. Germline V gene data show CDR1 as MDHEN and CDR2 as SYDVKM.

DNA for the CDR3: TGTGCCAGCAGTTTAAGGGGACAGAATAATGAGCAGTTCTTC. Protein product: CASSLRGQNNEQFF. The gene calls are TRBV27 and TRBJ2-1; TRBD1 agrees at 7 bases. V trimming: 2 bases; J trimming: 7 bases; junction bases outside the gene matches: 5. CDR3 length equals 14 residues. Germline-derived CDR1 and CDR2 are MNHEY and SMNVEV (reference sequence).

The rearrangement links TRBV20-1 to TRBJ1-5; weak D call: TRBD1 (5 bases). The germline gives CDR1 DFQATT, CDR2 SNEGSKA (reference sequence). Between the trimmed V and J ends, which lost 3 bases and 5 bases, there was a span of 11 bases. The CDR3 covers 13 residues. The CDR3 loop reads CSASDRGDQPQHF. The CDR3 region has the DNA TGCAGTGCTAGTGATAGGGGTGATCAGCCCCAGCATTTT.

This chain uses TRBV7-8 with TRBJ2-7; weak D call: TRBD1 (6 bases). Trimming removed 5 bases at V and 3 bases at J, with 17 bases between. The CDR3 covers 15 residues. CDR1 SGHVS and CDR2 FQNEAQ come from the germline V gene. The CDR3 coding sequence is TGTGCCAGCAGCGCCGACAGGACACGATTCTACGAGCAGTACTTC. Protein product: CASSADRTRFYEQYF.

The chain's CDR3 is CASSRGLAGGGETQYF. CDR3 nucleotides: TGTGCCAGCAGCCGAGGACTAGCGGGGGGTGGAGAGACCCAGTACTTC. V usage is TRBV5-5 and J usage is TRBJ2-5, with TRBD2 identical over 14 bases. The CDR3 length is 16 residues. The germline CDR1 and CDR2 sequences are SGHKS and YYEKEE (reference sequence). V shed 4 bases and J 4 bases; nucleotides not matched to a gene: 6.

This chain connects TRBV19 to TRBJ2-7; possibly TRBD1 for D (6 bases). The CDR3 is made up of 14 amino acids. Germline CDR1 reads LNHDA; CDR2 reads SQIVND (reference sequence). The ends were cut back, 6 bases at V and 0 bases at J, with 12 bases in the middle. CDR3 in amino acids: CASRRRDTSYEQYF. CDR3 sequence (DNA): TGTGCCAGTAGACGCCGGGACACCTCCTACGAGCAGTACTTC.

The CDR3 protein is CASSFEGRETQYF. The CDR3, as DNA: TGCGCCAGCAGCTTCGAGGGTAGAGAGACCCAGTACTTC. The V and J genes are TRBV5-1 and TRBJ2-5; tentatively, D is TRBD2 (5 bases). The germline V gene has CDR1 SGHRS and CDR2 YFSETQ. V was shortened by 2 bases and J by 4 bases, with 9 bases between the two germline ends. CDR3 length equals 13 residues.

The rearrangement uses TRBV5-4 and TRBJ2-1; possible D gene TRBD1, 5 bases. Germline V gives CDR1 SGHNT, CDR2 YYREEE (reference sequence). The CDR3 extends over 15 amino acids. V shed 4 bases and J shed 1 base, with 12 bases lying between them. The DNA of the CDR3 is TGTGCCAGCAGCCAGAAGACAGTTTCCTACAATGAGCAGTTCTTC. Its translation: CASSQKTVSYNEQFF.

The chain carries TRBV5-1 and TRBJ2-1; TRBD2 agrees at 8 bases. The germline CDR1 and CDR2 sequences are SGHRS and YFSETQ. The CDR3 spans 16 residues. Trimming cost V 0 bases and J 4 bases; bases outside gene matches: 6. The CDR3 is CASSLVSGNKYNEQFF. The CDR3 nucleotides are TGCGCCAGCAGCTTGGTTAGCGGGAACAAATACAATGAGCAGTTCTTC.

The chain uses TRBV6-5 and TRBJ1-2; the match to TRBD1 covers 7 bases. With V trimmed by 5 bases and J by 6 bases, 9 bases remained unmatched. The CDR3 sequence is 14 residues long. CDR1 and CDR2 from the germline V gene are MNHEY and SVGAGI. The CDR3 DNA reads TGTGCCAGCAGTCCCGCCGACAGGGAGAATGGCTACACCTTC. This sequence encodes CASSPADRENGYTF.

The chain recombines TRBV3-1 (or the pseudogene TRBV3-2) with TRBJ1-1, with 8 bases identical to TRBD1. CDR1 and CDR2 from the germline V gene are LGHDT and YNNKEL (reference sequence). The CDR3 has 14 residues. J was trimmed by 2 bases and V by 3 bases; bases with no gene match: 2. The CDR3 is CASSQGTGNTEAFF. CDR3 coding DNA: TGTGCCAGCAGCCAGGGGACAGGCAACACTGAAGCTTTCTTT.

The rearrangement links TRBV14 to TRBJ1-5; 8 positions agree with TRBD1. Germline values: CDR1 SGHDN, CDR2 FVKESK. This CDR3 is built from 16 residues. V lost 4 bases, J lost 12 bases, and 17 bases stayed unmatched. CDR3 in amino acids: CASSLNMDRAVFIQHF. The CDR3 region has the DNA TGTGCCAGCAGCCTAAATATGGACAGGGCTGTCTTCATCCAGCATTTT.

The chain carries TRBV6-2 or TRBV6-3 and TRBJ2-5; D perhaps matches TRBD2 (6 bases). Trimming shortened V by 0 bases and J by 4 bases, and 12 bases separated the two germline ends. The V gene's germline CDR1 is MNHEY and CDR2 SVGEGT. This CDR3 is built from 15 residues. The CDR3 sequence: CASSYSTGEGETQYF. Written as DNA, the CDR3 is TGTGCCAGCAGTTACTCGACGGGAGAGGGAGAGACCCAGTACTTC.

V and J are TRBV7-2 and TRBJ2-3; 10 bases match TRBD2. Germline V gene lookup returns CDR1 SGHTA and CDR2 FQGNSA. Trimming at V came to 3 bases and at J to 4 bases, leaving 7 bases not matched to a gene. CDR3 size: 16 residues. The CDR3 protein is CASSFSSGSGADTQYF. The CDR3 DNA reads TGTGCCAGCAGCTTTTCTAGCGGGAGTGGGGCAGATACGCAGTATTTT. Variable domain in full (rest from reference TRBV7-2 and TRBJ2-3): GAGVSQSPSNKVTEKGKDVELRCDPISGHTALYWYRQSLGQGLEFLIYFQGNSAPDKSGLPSDRFSAERTGGSVSTLTIQRTQQEDSAVYLCASSFSSGSGADTQYFGPGTRLTVL.

The chain links TRBV4-3 to TRBJ2-7; no clear D. The CDR3 covers 14 residues. In germline, CDR1 is LGHNA, CDR2 YSLEER. Deletions cut 0 bases from V and 3 bases from J, with 9 bases between. CDR3 coding DNA: TGCGCCAGCAGCCAAGATAGTAGAGGCTACGAGCAGTACTTC. Translated, it gives CASSQDSRGYEQYF.

This clone was counted a single time. The chain employs TRBV19 and TRBJ2-1, with 8 nucleotides matching TRBD2. J gave up 3 bases and V 6 bases, and 10 bases lay outside the gene matches. Germline V gene data show CDR1 as LNHDA and CDR2 as SQIVND (reference sequence). The CDR3 sequence is 16 residues long. CDR3 DNA sequence: TGTGCCAGTAGGGGCCTTGCGGGGGGAATCTACAATGAGCAGTTCTTC. Translated: CASRGLAGGIYNEQFF.

The CDR3 DNA reads as TGCAGCGTTGAAATGCTAGGCTCCTACGAGCAGTACTTC. Translation gives CSVEMLGSYEQYF. V and J are TRBV29-1 and TRBJ2-7, with D unclear. The V gene lost 2 bases and the J gene lost 0 bases, with 8 bases spanning the gap. Germline CDR1 is SQVTM and CDR2 is ANQGSEA. The CDR3 has 13 amino acids.

The rearrangement joins TRBV7-3 to TRBJ2-3, with 13 bases aligning to TRBD2. Per the germline V gene, CDR1 is SGHTA and CDR2 is FQGTGA. This CDR3 has 16 residues. Germline trimming cut 6 bases from V and 4 bases from J; bases unmatched to any gene: 7. CDR3 DNA sequence: TGTGCCAGCAGGGCCGGGACTAGCGGGATTGCAGATACGCAGTATTTT. Protein product: CASRAGTSGIADTQYF.

The chain recombines TRBV19 with TRBJ2-7; no reliable D call. Germline V lookup: CDR1 LNHDA, CDR2 SQIVND (reference sequence). V dropped 3 bases and J dropped 3 bases, with 9 bases sitting between them. This CDR3 spans 13 amino acids. The CDR3 DNA follows: TGTGCCAGTAGTATTGGGCAAGGCTACGAGCAGTACTTC. Its protein product is CASSIGQGYEQYF.

J is TRBJ2-5 and V is TRBV18, with D possibly matching TRBD2 (6 bases). The CDR3 runs to 16 residues. The ends were cut back, 3 bases at V and 0 bases at J, with 14 bases in the middle. Germline CDR1 and CDR2: KGHSH and LQKENI. The DNA of the CDR3 is TGTGCCAGCTCACCCACAAGGGCGGGGTACCAAGAGACCCAGTACTTC. Residues: CASSPTRAGYQETQYF.

V and J are TRBV5-6 and TRBJ2-2; 7 nucleotides line up with TRBD2. This CDR3 has 17 amino acids. CDR1 and CDR2 (germline): SGHDT, YYEEEE. After removal of 4 bases from V and 3 bases from J, the junction contained 12 bases not matched to a gene. The chain's CDR3 is CASSPRGGRAYTGELFF. CDR3 nucleotides: TGTGCCAGCAGCCCGCGTGGGGGGAGGGCCTACACCGGGGAGCTGTTTTTT.

This chain uses TRBV4-1 with TRBJ1-2; possible D gene TRBD1, 5 bases. V lost 1 base and J 8 bases, leaving 17 bases between the germline ends. In germline, CDR1 is MGHRA, CDR2 YSYEKL. The CDR3 covers 15 residues. CDR3 region: CASSQAHGGTGGYTF. DNA for the CDR3: TGCGCCAGCAGCCAAGCTCACGGAGGGACTGGAGGCTACACCTTC.

The V and J genes are TRBV10-2 and TRBJ2-3; 7 bases align to TRBD2. Trimming cost V 4 bases and J 2 bases; bases outside gene matches: 3. CDR1 is WSHSY and CDR2 is SAAADI in the germline V gene. The CDR3 covers 14 residues. The CDR3 nucleotides are TGCGCCAGCAGTGTTGCGGGAGTCACAGATACGCAGTATTTT. As protein: CASSVAGVTDTQYF.

The genes are TRBV6-2 or TRBV6-3 and TRBJ2-7; 8 bases line up with TRBD1. Looked up from germline, CDR1 is MNHEY and CDR2 is SVGEGT. The CDR3 covers 14 residues. V was clipped by 0 bases and J by 3 bases; unmatched bases: 1. CDR3: CASSYSQGGYEQYF. Written as DNA, the CDR3 is TGTGCCAGCAGTTACTCACAGGGGGGCTACGAGCAGTACTTC.

A single count supports this clone. The J gene is TRBJ2-7, the V gene TRBV7-2; 9 bases match TRBD1. V lost 1 base, J lost 5 bases, and 6 bases stayed unmatched. The CDR3 is 15 residues long. Germline V CDR1 and CDR2: SGHTA, FQGNSA. The CDR3 region is CASSLGQGQGNEQYF. CDR3 nucleotide sequence: TGTGCCAGCAGCTTAGGCCAAGGACAGGGGAACGAGCAGTACTTC.